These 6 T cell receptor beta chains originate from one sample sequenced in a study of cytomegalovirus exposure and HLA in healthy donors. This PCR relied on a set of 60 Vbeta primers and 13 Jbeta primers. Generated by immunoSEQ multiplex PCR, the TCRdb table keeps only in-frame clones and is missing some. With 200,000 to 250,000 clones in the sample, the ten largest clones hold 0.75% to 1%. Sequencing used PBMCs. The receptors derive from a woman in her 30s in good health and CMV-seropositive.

Here the CDR3 DNA reads TGTGCCAGCAGCTTATACGGGAGAGGGCCGGAGCAGTTCTTC. Translating it yields CASSLYGRGPEQFF. The rearrangement uses TRBV11-2 and TRBJ2-1, with a tentative D call TRBD2 (6 bases). The length of the CDR3 is 14 residues. Trimming shortened V by 2 bases and J by 10 bases, and 15 bases separated the two germline ends. Germline V CDR1 and CDR2: SGHAT, FQNNGV.

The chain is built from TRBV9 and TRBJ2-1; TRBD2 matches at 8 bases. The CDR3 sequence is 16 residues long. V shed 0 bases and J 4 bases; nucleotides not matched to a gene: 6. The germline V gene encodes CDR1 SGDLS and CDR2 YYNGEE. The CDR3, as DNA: TGTGCCAGCAGCGTAGCTACGGGGGGGACGTACAATGAGCAGTTCTTC. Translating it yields CASSVATGGTYNEQFF.

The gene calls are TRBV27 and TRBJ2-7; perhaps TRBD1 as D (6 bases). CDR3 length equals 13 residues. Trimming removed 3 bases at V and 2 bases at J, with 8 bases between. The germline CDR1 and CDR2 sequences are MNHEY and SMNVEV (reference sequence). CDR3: CASSFQGTYEQYF. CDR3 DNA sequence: TGTGCCAGCAGTTTTCAGGGGACCTACGAGCAGTACTTC.

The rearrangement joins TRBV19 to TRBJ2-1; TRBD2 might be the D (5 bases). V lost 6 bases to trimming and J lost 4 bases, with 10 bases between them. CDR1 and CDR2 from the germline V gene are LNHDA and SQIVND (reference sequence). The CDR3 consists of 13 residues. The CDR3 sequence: CASRASGYNEQFF. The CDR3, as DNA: TGTGCCAGTAGAGCGAGCGGATACAATGAGCAGTTCTTC.

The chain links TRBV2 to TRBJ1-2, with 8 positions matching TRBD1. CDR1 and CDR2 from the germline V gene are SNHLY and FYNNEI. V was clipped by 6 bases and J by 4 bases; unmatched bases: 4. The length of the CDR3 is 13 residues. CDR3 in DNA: TGTGCCAGCAGATATGGACAGGGCTATGGCTACACCTTC. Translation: CASRYGQGYGYTF.

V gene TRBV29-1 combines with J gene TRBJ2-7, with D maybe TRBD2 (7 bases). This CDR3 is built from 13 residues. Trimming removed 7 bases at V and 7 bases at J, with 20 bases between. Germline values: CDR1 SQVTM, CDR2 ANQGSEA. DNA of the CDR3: TGCAGCGCCGGTTCAGGGGACTACGCGGAGCAGTACTTC. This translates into CSAGSGDYAEQYF.